This T cell receptor (beta chain) was profiled in a study of cytomegalovirus exposure and HLA in healthy donors. The CDR3 consists of 16 residues. Germline values: CDR1 SGHNT, CDR2 YYREEE (reference sequence). Trimming removed 0 bases from V and 5 bases from J; junction bases left unmatched: 6. Sequencing was performed with immunoSEQ multiplex PCR; in TCRdb, only in-frame clones are kept and a portion is missing. The sample records more than 95,000 clones, 85% to 90% being singletons. V gene TRBV5-4 combines with J gene TRBJ2-5, with 11 bases identical to TRBD2. The sample consisted of PBMCs. The sequence came from a woman between 18 and 29 years old in good health and CMV-seropositive. CDR3 DNA sequence: TGTGCCAGCAGCTTGGATAGCGGGGGGGCGGTGGAGACCCAGTACTTC. This codes for CASSLDSGGAVETQYF. Full variable domain (rest looked up from reference TRBV5-4 and TRBJ2-5): ETGVTQSPTHLIKTRGQQVTLRCSSQSGHNTVSWYQQALGQGPQFIFQYYREEENGRGNFPPRFSGLQFPNYSSELNVNALELDDSALYLCASSLDSGGAVETQYFGPGTRLLVL.